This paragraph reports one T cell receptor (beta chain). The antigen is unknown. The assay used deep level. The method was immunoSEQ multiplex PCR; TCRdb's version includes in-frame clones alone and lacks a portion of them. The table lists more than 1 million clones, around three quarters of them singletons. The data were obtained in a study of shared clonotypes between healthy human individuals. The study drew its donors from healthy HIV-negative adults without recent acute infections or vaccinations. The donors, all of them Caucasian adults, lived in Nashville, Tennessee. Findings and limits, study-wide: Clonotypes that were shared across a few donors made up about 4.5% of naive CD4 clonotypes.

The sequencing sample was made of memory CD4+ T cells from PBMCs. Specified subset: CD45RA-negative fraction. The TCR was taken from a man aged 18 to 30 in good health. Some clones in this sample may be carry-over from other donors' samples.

The CDR3 reads CASQGSRPGKGTDTQYF. The CDR3 nucleotides read TGCGCCAGCCAGGGAAGTCGACCCGGGAAGGGCACAGATACGCAGTATTTT. The chain is built from TRBV5-1 and TRBJ2-3; D might be TRBD1 or TRBD2, each matching 5 bases. Trimming removed 7 bases at V and 1 base at J, with 22 bases between. Per germline, CDR1 SGHRS and CDR2 YFSETQ. The CDR3 covers 17 residues.